Following are 22 T cell receptor beta chains from one sample sequenced in a study of T cell repertoires in cytomegalovirus infection. No antigen is known for these receptors. From the reads, TCRdb called clonotypes with MiXCR, one entry per CDR3 protein. The sample yields 550,000 to 850,000 distinct CDR3 sequences, approximately 33% seen once. The sequencing used cultured PBMCs, collected from culture after CMV antigen stimulation. All receptors come from a human donor in good health (CMV status not recorded). Some clones in this sample may be carry-over from other donors' samples.

The rearrangement uses TRBV20-1 and TRBJ2-1; 10 positions agree with TRBD2. There are 16 residues in the CDR3. Germline V gene data show CDR1 as DFQATT and CDR2 as SNEGSKA (reference sequence). Trimming at V came to 4 bases and at J to 2 bases, leaving 8 bases not matched to a gene. The CDR3 sequence is CSATLLLAGPYNEQFF. The CDR3 nucleotides are TGCAGTGCTACCCTCTTACTAGCGGGACCCTACAATGAGCAGTTCTTC.

This clonotype was seen a few times. The V call is TRBV6-1, the J call TRBJ1-1; no firm D call. CDR1 is MNHNS, CDR2 SASEGT, per germline. The CDR3 runs to 15 residues. The V end was cut by 8 bases, the J end by 2 bases, with 18 bases between. The CDR3 protein is CASRPWQITNTEAFF. The DNA for the CDR3 is TGTGCCAGCCGGCCTTGGCAGATAACAAACACTGAAGCTTTCTTT.

V usage is TRBV11-2 and J usage is TRBJ2-3; TRBD2 agrees at 10 bases. Unmatched junction bases numbered 13, after V lost 5 bases and J lost 8 bases. This CDR3 is 16 amino acids long. Looked up from germline, CDR1 is SGHAT and CDR2 is FQNNGV. The CDR3 region is CASSEAGLAAGSTQYF. The CDR3 DNA reads as TGTGCCAGCAGCGAGGCCGGACTAGCGGCCGGGTCTACGCAGTATTTT. The full variable domain, with the rest looked up from reference TRBV11-2 and TRBJ2-3, is EAGVAQSPRYKIIEKRQSVAFWCNPISGHATLYWYQQILGQGPKLLIQFQNNGVVDDSQLPKDRFSAERLKGVDSTLKIQPAKLEDSAVYLCASSEAGLAAGSTQYFGPGTRLTVL.

This clonotype was counted a few times. This sequence joins TRBV6-2 or TRBV6-3 and TRBJ2-7, with a tentative D call TRBD2 (6 bases). V was shortened by 5 bases and J by 2 bases, with 19 bases between the two germline ends. The CDR3 is made up of 16 amino acids. The germline V gene encodes CDR1 MNHEY and CDR2 SVGEGT. The CDR3 loop reads CASSRGSWQATYEQYF. The CDR3 DNA reads TGTGCCAGCAGTCGGGGGTCCTGGCAGGCGACCTACGAGCAGTACTTC.

The chain couples TRBV6-1 to TRBJ2-7, with 14 bases identical to TRBD2. The trim removed 2 bases at V and 3 bases at J, leaving 12 bases unmatched. Germline CDR1 and CDR2: MNHNS and SASEGT. CDR3 length equals 19 residues. CDR3 loop: CASSERTPGLAGANYEQYF. For the CDR3, the DNA is TGTGCCAGCAGTGAAAGGACCCCGGGACTAGCGGGAGCGAACTACGAGCAGTACTTC.

V usage is TRBV29-1 and J usage is TRBJ2-1; 9 positions agree with TRBD2. The CDR3 spans 14 residues. Germline CDR1 SQVTM, CDR2 ANQGSEA. Losses at the gene ends were 4 bases for V and 12 bases for J; bases not matched to a gene: 13. The CDR3 sequence: CSVGGAGGPGGQFF. CDR3 sequence (DNA): TGCAGCGTTGGGGGCGCGGGAGGGCCGGGTGGGCAGTTCTTC.

This clonotype was seen a few times. This sequence joins TRBV4-1 and TRBJ2-3; 8 bases map to TRBD2. The J segment lost 6 bases and the V segment lost 4 bases, leaving 6 bases of the junction unmatched. CDR3 length: 14 residues. Germline CDR1 and CDR2: MGHRA and YSYEKL. CDR3 sequence reads: CASSRAGGADTQYF. The CDR3, as DNA: TGCGCCAGCAGCCGCGCCGGGGGGGCGGATACGCAGTATTTT.

This clonotype has more than one count but fewer than ten. The J gene is TRBJ2-7, the V gene TRBV7-2; TRBD1 agrees at 8 bases. This CDR3 contains 14 residues. Trimming cost V 8 bases and J 3 bases; bases outside gene matches: 9. CDR1 and CDR2 from the germline V gene are SGHTA and FQGNSA. The CDR3 coding sequence is TGTGCCAGCTCAAAGGACAGGGTGGTCTACGAGCAGTACTTC. It codes for CASSKDRVVYEQYF.

The gene calls are TRBV5-5 and TRBJ1-2; D is ambiguous. There are 13 residues in the CDR3. V was cut by 4 bases and J by 8 bases, with 15 bases left in between. The germline V gene has CDR1 SGHKS and CDR2 YYEKEE (reference sequence). The chain's CDR3 is CASSPDGALGYTF. The CDR3 DNA is TGTGCCAGCAGCCCCGACGGTGCTTTGGGCTACACCTTC.

This chain links TRBV6-6 with TRBJ1-5, with D uncertain. Per germline, CDR1 MNHNY and CDR2 SVGAGI (reference sequence). Trimming left V 5 bases short and J 7 bases short, with 9 bases between. The CDR3 totals 12 residues. The chain's CDR3 is CASSDMGQPQHF. As DNA, the CDR3 is TGTGCCAGCAGTGATATGGGACAGCCCCAGCATTTT.

There are many counts of this clonotype. The V and J genes are TRBV6-6 and TRBJ1-3, with TRBD1 matching over 7 bases. The V gene end was trimmed by 5 bases and the J gene end by 0 bases; junction bases not matched to a gene: 1. Germline V gene data show CDR1 as MNHNY and CDR2 as SVGAGI (reference sequence). The CDR3 sequence is 14 residues long. CDR3 sequence (DNA): TGTGCCAGCAGTCGGACAGGCTCTGGAAACACCATATATTTT. Amino acids: CASSRTGSGNTIYF.

This clonotype was counted a few times. V is TRBV5-1 and J is TRBJ2-7, with D possibly matching TRBD2 (5 bases). This CDR3 comprises 16 residues. Germline V CDR1 and CDR2: SGHRS, YFSETQ. V dropped 1 base and J dropped 1 base, with 15 bases sitting between them. The CDR3 DNA is TGCGCCAGCAGCTTGAAAATAGCGAAGTTGTCCTACGAGCAGTACTTC. It yields the protein CASSLKIAKLSYEQYF.

This clonotype was seen a handful of times. The chain joins TRBV7-8 to TRBJ2-1; 9 bases are a match to TRBD2. J was trimmed by 8 bases and V by 3 bases; bases with no gene match: 2. CDR3 length equals 13 residues. Germline lookup yields CDR1 SGHVS and CDR2 FQNEAQ. CDR3 protein: CASSFRGRDEQFF. The CDR3 DNA sequence: TGTGCCAGCAGCTTCCGCGGGAGGGATGAGCAGTTCTTC. Full variable domain (rest looked up from reference TRBV7-8 and TRBJ2-1): GAGVSQSPRYKVAKRGQDVALRCDPISGHVSLFWYQQALGQGPEFLTYFQNEAQLDKSGLPSDRFFAERPEGSVSTLKIQRTQQEDSAVYLCASSFRGRDEQFFGPGTRLTVL.

This clonotype was detected a few times. V is TRBV20-1 and J is TRBJ1-5, with D tentatively TRBD1 (5 bases). V was shortened by 1 base and J by 1 base, with 11 bases between the two germline ends. The germline V gene encodes CDR1 DFQATT and CDR2 SNEGSKA (reference sequence). The CDR3 length is 15 residues. CDR3 sequence reads: CSARGSRDSNQPQHF. The CDR3 nucleotides are TGCAGTGCTAGAGGTAGCCGGGACAGCAATCAGCCCCAGCATTTT.

CDR3 nucleotide sequence: TGTGCCAGCAGTGAATGGACTGAAGCTTTCTTT. Protein sequence: CASSEWTEAFF. The chain carries TRBV2 and TRBJ1-1; no clear D gene. The CDR3 contains 11 residues. Trimming cost V 2 bases and J 5 bases, with 3 bases left between them. Germline V lookup: CDR1 SNHLY, CDR2 FYNNEI.

There are a few counts of this clonotype. The J gene is TRBJ2-2, the V gene TRBV11-2; 10 bases line up with TRBD2. V gave up 1 base and J gave up 3 bases; unmatched junction bases: 8. The CDR3 is 18 residues long. Germline CDR1 SGHAT, CDR2 FQNNGV. CDR3 bases: TGTGCCAGCAGCTTAGGGCTAGCGGGAGAGCCACACACCGGGGAGCTGTTTTTT. This encodes CASSLGLAGEPHTGELFF.

V usage is TRBV6-2 or TRBV6-3 and J usage is TRBJ2-7; 8 bases match TRBD2. V lost 8 bases, J lost 0 bases, and 12 bases stayed unmatched. Germline-derived CDR1 and CDR2 are MNHEY and SVGEGT. The CDR3 spans 16 residues. The CDR3 DNA reads TGTGCCAGCGAAAGGCTTCGGGGGGGGAGCTCCTACGAGCAGTACTTC. As protein: CASERLRGGSSYEQYF.

This clonotype was counted a few times. The rearrangement links TRBV7-6 to TRBJ2-1; D is unclear. The CDR3 sequence is 14 residues long. V lost 5 bases and J 7 bases, leaving 15 bases between the germline ends. Germline CDR1 SGHVS, CDR2 FNYEAQ. The CDR3 here is CASSPGPQTNEQFF. DNA for the CDR3: TGTGCCAGCAGCCCCGGCCCCCAAACTAATGAGCAGTTCTTC.

In this sample, this clonotype turned up a few times. V and J are TRBV2 and TRBJ1-5; D call uncertain. V was pared by 6 bases and J by 7 bases, with 10 bases between. The germline gives CDR1 SNHLY, CDR2 FYNNEI. There are 12 residues in the CDR3. The CDR3, as DNA: TGTGCCAGCAGCCCGGGTTACCAGCCCCAGCATTTT. As protein: CASSPGYQPQHF.

The chain couples TRBV4-1 to TRBJ2-3; 8 bases agree with TRBD2. CDR3 length: 16 amino acids. Germline CDR1 reads MGHRA; CDR2 reads YSYEKL. V lost 4 bases, J lost 3 bases, and 9 bases stayed unmatched. The CDR3 sequence: CASSRGGRRGTDTQYF. The CDR3 coding sequence is TGCGCCAGCAGCCGCGGGGGGCGAAGGGGAACAGATACGCAGTATTTT.

The chain has TRBV4-1 and TRBJ2-1; 7 bases agree with TRBD2. Germline lookup yields CDR1 MGHRA and CDR2 YSYEKL. J gave up 1 base and V 2 bases, and 11 bases lay outside the gene matches. This CDR3 has 18 residues. DNA of the CDR3: TGCGCCAGCAGCCAACAACCGGGGGGAGGGAGGTCCTACAATGAGCAGTTCTTC. This sequence encodes CASSQQPGGGRSYNEQFF.

This clonotype was recorded a few times. The chain combines TRBV6-8 with TRBJ2-2; D might be TRBD2 (5 bases). The V gene lost 6 bases and the J gene lost 6 bases, with 17 bases spanning the gap. The CDR3 has 15 amino acids. CDR1 is MNHGY, CDR2 SAAAGT, per germline. Here the CDR3 reads CASRLMVGVAGELFF. Written as DNA, the CDR3 is TGTGCCAGCAGACTGATGGTCGGGGTTGCCGGGGAGCTGTTTTTT.